This TCR beta chain is drawn from a study of shared clonotypes between healthy human individuals. Points from the study as a whole: Only blood underwent sampling, and tissue repertoires likely differ.

Germline V gives CDR1 MGHRA, CDR2 YSYEKL. The ends lost 4 bases at V and 5 bases at J; junction bases unmatched: 7. The CDR3 spans 16 residues. Some clones are missing from TCRdb's copy, which holds only in-frame ones; the method was immunoSEQ multiplex PCR. Of some 680,000 clones listed, around four fifths were seen once; the top ten hold under 2%. Donors were Caucasian adults residing in Nashville, Tennessee, USA. Concerning this clone itself: What it binds is unknown.

Sequenced input: memory CD4+ T cells sorted from blood. Documented subset: CD45RA-negative fraction. The source is a woman in her thirties in good health. The chain combines TRBV4-1 with TRBJ2-7, with 14 bases lining up with TRBD2. This CDR3 reads CASSRGLAGGANEQYF. The CDR3 DNA reads as TGCGCCAGCAGCCGCGGACTAGCGGGAGGAGCTAACGAGCAGTACTTC.